The clone carrying this T cell receptor beta chain was seen only a few times. This sample was taken from a study of human T cells and chemical hapten exposure. The overall study: Among samples, TCR yields varied mainly because of small differences in pooled library volume.

Documented time point: patch test 2, 6 weeks after DPC sensitization. Indicated treatment: therapeutic diphenylcyclopropenone sensitization with weekly scalp DPC. The study extracted total RNA from unfractionated whole blood. During construction of the library, unique molecular identifiers were attached to individual cDNA molecules for quantitative, reproducible TCR counting. TCRdb re-called the RACE reads through MiXCR, storing one row per CDR3 protein. The sample consists of roughly 96,000 distinct CDR3 sequences, 9.3% of them appearing once. Germline CDR1 and CDR2: LGHNA and YSLEER. With V trimmed by 0 bases and J by 6 bases, 11 bases remained unmatched. This CDR3 has 17 residues.

This TCR was recovered from a woman aged 40 to 50 with alopecia areata. Some clones in this sample may be carry-over from other donors' samples. The chain recombines TRBV4-3 with TRBJ2-1; 7 nucleotides line up with TRBD1. This sample comprised whole blood, obtained in connection with sensitization to the hapten diphenylcyclopropenone (DPC). This CDR3 reads CASSQDFLRQGRNEQFF. The CDR3, as DNA: TGCGCCAGCAGCCAAGATTTTCTGAGACAGGGACGCAATGAGCAGTTCTTC.